The T cell receptor (beta chain) described here comes from a study of blood T cells in healthy people across ages. Overall study results and limits: Naive T cell percentage and TCR beta diversity correlated strongly. Long-lived donors had more naive CD4+ cells and higher diversity than aged donors.

This clonotype was counted ten times or more. Its target is unknown. The CDR3 contains 16 residues. V trimming: 5 bases; J trimming: 9 bases; junction bases outside the gene matches: 15. Germline V gene sequence: CDR1 SQVTM, CDR2 ANQGSEA. It was with a sample-barcoded 5' primer and a J-beta primer mix that a second PCR of roughly 7 to 12 cycles was run. TCRdb ran MiXCR on the 5' RACE reads and lists one entry per CDR3 protein. The sample has 850,000 to 1,300,000 distinct CDR3 sequences; under 55% are singletons. The rearrangement links TRBV29-1 to TRBJ2-1, with 11 bases matching TRBD2. The specimen sequenced was blood. The TCR was taken from a woman aged 55-69 years in good health. CDR3 in amino acids: CSVWGTSGRLHTEQFF. In nucleotides, the CDR3 is TGCAGCGTTTGGGGTACTAGCGGGAGACTTCATACTGAGCAGTTCTTC.